These T cell receptor beta chains were read from a single sample in a study of T-cell reconstitution after alpha-beta-depleted transplantation in children. TCRdb re-derived calls from the PCR reads in MiXCR, one entry per CDR3 protein. The data hold approximately 300,000 distinct CDR3 sequences, with roughly 7.8% observed a single time. The sample consisted of peripheral blood, taken 360 days after TCRalphabeta/CD19-depleted stem cell transplant. These receptors all stem from a female patient aged 2-9 years who had a stem cell transplant for Fanconi anemia, so the T cells may come from the graft donor. CDR3s include the opening cysteine and the closing phenylalanine or tryptophan. Each record gives: CDR3 DNA, CDR3 protein, clone size, D gene, V gene, J gene. A D gene is named only where the DNA matches it firmly. Not all rows give a size; the values are once, few, many and, for expanded clones, a class.

TGCAGTGGCACTCCTCATGAACCCTACGAGCAGTACTTC,CSGTPHEPYEQYF,many,-,TRBV20-1,TRBJ2-7
TGCAGTGCTCCTATGTTCCACATGAACACTGAAGCTTTCTTT,CSAPMFHMNTEAFF,few,-,TRBV20-1,TRBJ1-1
TGTGCCAGCAGTTTTGACAGGGACTATGGCTACACCTTC,CASSFDRDYGYTF,-,TRBD1,TRBV27,TRBJ1-2
TGTGCCAGCAGGTTGAGCGGGAGCTCCTACGAGCAGTACTTC,CASRLSGSSYEQYF,few,TRBD2,TRBV28,TRBJ2-7
TGCGCCAGCAGCCCGGGGGTACCTGAGGGCACAGATACGCAGTATTTT,CASSPGVPEGTDTQYF,many,-,TRBV5-1,TRBJ2-3
TGTGCCAGCAGCTTAACCTGGACTAGCGGAATCTACGAGCAGTACTTC,CASSLTWTSGIYEQYF,many,TRBD2,TRBV7-8,TRBJ2-7
TGCGCCAGCAGCTTACGAGTAGCGGGAGGGCCGGGGTCTACCTACGAGCAGTACTTC,CASSLRVAGGPGSTYEQYF,-,TRBD2,TRBV5-1,TRBJ2-7
TGTGCCAGCAGCCAAAGACAGGGCGGAGAAAAACTGTTTTTT,CASSQRQGGEKLFF,-,TRBD1,TRBV7-2,TRBJ1-4
TGTGCCAGCAGTTTTAAGGGGGAGAGCGGCTACACCTTC,CASSFKGESGYTF,many,-,TRBV12-3/TRBV12-4,TRBJ1-2
TGTGCCAGCACCCCCCCTAGCGTGGTTAACATTCAGTACTTC,CASTPPSVVNIQYF,-,-,TRBV7-6,TRBJ2-4
TGTGCCAGCAGCCATCCCCAAGAGACCCAGTACTTC,CASSHPQETQYF,many,-,TRBV3-1,TRBJ2-5
TGCGCCAGCAGCTTGACAGGGATCGAAGGGGAGCTGTTTTTT,CASSLTGIEGELFF,many,-,TRBV5-1,TRBJ2-2
TGTGCCAGCAGCCAAAACAGGGGGGGGACTGAAGCTTTCTTT,CASSQNRGGTEAFF,-,TRBD1,TRBV4-2,TRBJ1-1
TGTGCCAGCACCAAACCCGGGACAATCCGCGAGCAGTACTTC,CASTKPGTIREQYF,many,-,TRBV6-1,TRBJ2-7
TGTGCCAGCAGCTTTGAAGCGAGGAGCTCCTACAATGAGCAGTTCTTC,CASSFEARSSYNEQFF,many,-,TRBV11-2,TRBJ2-1
TGCAGTGCTAGGGACGGGGGATTCGGCTACACCTTC,CSARDGGFGYTF,many,-,TRBV20-1,TRBJ1-2
TGCGCCAGCAGAGAGTGGACAGGGGGGAGTAGTCAGTTCTTC,CASREWTGGSSQFF,many,TRBD1,TRBV5-1,TRBJ2-1
TGCGCCAGCAGCCAAGACCCGGGACAGCTGAACACTGAAGCTTTCTTT,CASSQDPGQLNTEAFF,-,TRBD1,TRBV4-3,TRBJ1-1
TGTGCCAGCAGCGTCAGGGAACGATCGGGACACATAAACTATGGCTACACCTTC,CASSVRERSGHINYGYTF,-,-,TRBV5-6,TRBJ1-2
TGCGCCAGCAGCCCACAGGTCGGGGGCCCCCACAATGAGCAGTTCTTC,CASSPQVGGPHNEQFF,many,-,TRBV5-1,TRBJ2-1
TGTGCCAGCAGCCAAGAATTCACCGGGGAGCTGTTTTTT,CASSQEFTGELFF,many,-,TRBV3-1,TRBJ2-2
TGTGCCAGTAGATCCCCTAGCTCATACAATGAGCAGTTCTTC,CASRSPSSYNEQFF,few,-,TRBV19,TRBJ2-1
TGTGCCAGCACTCGGGGGGTCAGCAACGGCTACACCTTC,CASTRGVSNGYTF,few,-,TRBV7-2,TRBJ1-2
TGCGCCAGCAGCCAGGGGGAAAACTCCTATAATTCACCCCTCCACTTT,CASSQGENSYNSPLHF,many,-,TRBV4-3,TRBJ1-6
TGTGCCAGCAGCCAAGATGATGATGGAGTAGCGGGAGATAGCACCGGGGAGCTGTTTTTT,CASSQDDDGVAGDSTGELFF,-,TRBD2,TRBV4-2,TRBJ2-2
TGTGCCAGCAGTCTAAGGACAGGGTGGCCCTACGAGCAGTACTTC,CASSLRTGWPYEQYF,-,TRBD1,TRBV27,TRBJ2-7
TGTGCCAGCAGTTCCCTCGACAGGGGGCTTTTGAACACTGAAGCTTTCTTT,CASSSLDRGLLNTEAFF,-,TRBD1,TRBV6-2/TRBV6-3,TRBJ1-1
TGTGCCAGCGACGCCAGGGGGCTTTGGGGGGCCAACGTCCTGACTTTC,CASDARGLWGANVLTF,few,TRBD1,TRBV7-9,TRBJ2-6
TGTGCCAGCAGCTTCGGTGGCGGTAGCGGGGGGGCGGGCAATGAGCAGTTCTTC,CASSFGGGSGGAGNEQFF,few,TRBD2,TRBV12-3/TRBV12-4,TRBJ2-1
TGCGCCAGCAGCCAAGATCTCCCCGGGGGCGACTCAAACTATGGCTACACCTTC,CASSQDLPGGDSNYGYTF,-,-,TRBV4-3,TRBJ1-2
TGTGCCAGCAACTCCGGGGGCTTGGCAGATACGCAGTATTTT,CASNSGGLADTQYF,-,-,TRBV7-3,TRBJ2-3
TGTGCCAGCAGTGAACAGGGGGCGGAAGACATTCAGTACTTC,CASSEQGAEDIQYF,many,TRBD1,TRBV2,TRBJ2-4
TGTGCCAGCAGCCCGGGGACGGATTCCTACGAGCAGTACTTC,CASSPGTDSYEQYF,-,-,TRBV5-6,TRBJ2-7
TGTGCCAGCAGCCCAACCGGGGGACTGGGGTCCTACGAGCAGTACTTC,CASSPTGGLGSYEQYF,few,-,TRBV7-8,TRBJ2-7
TGTGCCATCAGTGAGGATTGGGCAGTTACCTACGAGCAGTACTTC,CAISEDWAVTYEQYF,many,-,TRBV10-3,TRBJ2-7
TGCGCCAGCAGCGACAGGGGGTCTCTTCAGTACTTC,CASSDRGSLQYF,-,TRBD1,TRBV10-2,TRBJ2-4